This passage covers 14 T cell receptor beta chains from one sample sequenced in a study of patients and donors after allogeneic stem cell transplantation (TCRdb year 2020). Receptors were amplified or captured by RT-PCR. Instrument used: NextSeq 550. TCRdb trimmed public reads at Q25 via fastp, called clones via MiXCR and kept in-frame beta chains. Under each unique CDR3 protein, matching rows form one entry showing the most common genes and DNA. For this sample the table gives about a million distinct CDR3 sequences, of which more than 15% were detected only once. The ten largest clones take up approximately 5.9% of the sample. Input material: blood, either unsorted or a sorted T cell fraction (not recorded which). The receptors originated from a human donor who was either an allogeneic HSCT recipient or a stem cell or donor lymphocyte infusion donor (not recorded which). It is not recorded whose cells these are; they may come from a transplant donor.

CDR3 region: CATRGQSHSGNTIYF. The DNA of the CDR3 is TGTGCCACCAGAGGACAGTCCCACTCTGGAAACACCATATATTTT. This chain joins TRBV10-3 and TRBJ1-3; TRBD1 is a possible D gene (6 bases). From germline, CDR1 is ENHRY and CDR2 SYGVKD. V lost 10 bases to trimming and J lost 0 bases, with 16 bases between them. CDR3 size: 15 residues.

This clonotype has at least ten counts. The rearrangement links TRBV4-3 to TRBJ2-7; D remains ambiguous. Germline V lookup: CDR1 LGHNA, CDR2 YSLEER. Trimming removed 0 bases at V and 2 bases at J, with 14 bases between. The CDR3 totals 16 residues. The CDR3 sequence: CASSQDPSYVAYEQYF. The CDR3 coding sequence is TGCGCCAGCAGCCAAGATCCATCTTACGTGGCCTACGAGCAGTACTTC.

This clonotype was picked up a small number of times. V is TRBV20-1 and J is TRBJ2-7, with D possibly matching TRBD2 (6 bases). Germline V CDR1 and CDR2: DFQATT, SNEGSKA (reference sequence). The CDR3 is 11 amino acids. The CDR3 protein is CSRGTSYEQYF. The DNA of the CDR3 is TGCAGCCGCGGGACCTCCTACGAGCAGTACTTC.

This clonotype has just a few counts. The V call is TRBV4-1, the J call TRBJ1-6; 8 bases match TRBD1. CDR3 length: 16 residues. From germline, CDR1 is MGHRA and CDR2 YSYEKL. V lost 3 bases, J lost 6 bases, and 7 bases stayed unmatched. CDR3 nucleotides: TGCGCCAGCAGCCACTCACCGGGACAGGTTAATTCACCCCTCCACTTT. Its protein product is CASSHSPGQVNSPLHF.

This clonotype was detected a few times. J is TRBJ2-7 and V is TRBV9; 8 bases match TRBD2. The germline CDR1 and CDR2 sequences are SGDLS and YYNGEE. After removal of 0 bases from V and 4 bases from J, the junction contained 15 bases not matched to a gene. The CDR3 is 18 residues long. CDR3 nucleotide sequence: TGTGCCAGCAGCGTAGGAGATCCGGGGGGGCCTATTTGGTACGAGCAGTACTTC. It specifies CASSVGDPGGPIWYEQYF.

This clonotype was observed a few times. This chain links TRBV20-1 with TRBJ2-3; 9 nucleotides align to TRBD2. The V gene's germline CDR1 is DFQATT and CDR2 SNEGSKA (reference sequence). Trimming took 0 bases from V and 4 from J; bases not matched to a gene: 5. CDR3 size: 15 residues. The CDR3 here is CSARDRREGPDTQYF. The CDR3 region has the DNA TGCAGTGCTAGAGATAGGCGGGAGGGCCCAGATACGCAGTATTTT.

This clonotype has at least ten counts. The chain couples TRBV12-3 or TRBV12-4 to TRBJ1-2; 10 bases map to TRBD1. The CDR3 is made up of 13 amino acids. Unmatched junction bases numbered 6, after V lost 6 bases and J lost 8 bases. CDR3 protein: CASRDDRGRGYTF. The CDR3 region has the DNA TGTGCCAGCAGAGATGACAGGGGGCGAGGCTACACCTTC.

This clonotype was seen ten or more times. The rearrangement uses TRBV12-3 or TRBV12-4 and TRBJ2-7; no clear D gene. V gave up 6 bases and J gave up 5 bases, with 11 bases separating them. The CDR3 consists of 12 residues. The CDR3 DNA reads TGTGCCAGCAGAGATGCCCCCCACGAGCAGTACTTC. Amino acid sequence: CASRDAPHEQYF.

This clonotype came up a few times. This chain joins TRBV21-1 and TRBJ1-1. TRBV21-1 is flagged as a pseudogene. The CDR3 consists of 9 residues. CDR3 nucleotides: TGTGCCACCGTTACTGAAGCTTTCTTT. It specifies CATVTEAFF.

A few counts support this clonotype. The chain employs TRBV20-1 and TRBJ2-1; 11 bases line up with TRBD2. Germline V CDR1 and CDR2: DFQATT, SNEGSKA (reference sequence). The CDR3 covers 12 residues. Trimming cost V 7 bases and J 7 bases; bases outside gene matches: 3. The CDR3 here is CSVSGRENEQFF. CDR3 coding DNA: TGCAGTGTTAGCGGGAGGGAAAATGAGCAGTTCTTC.

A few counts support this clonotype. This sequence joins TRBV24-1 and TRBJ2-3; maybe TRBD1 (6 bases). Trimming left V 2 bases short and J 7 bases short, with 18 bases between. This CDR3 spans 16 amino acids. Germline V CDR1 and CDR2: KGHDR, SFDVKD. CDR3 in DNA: TGTGCCACCAGTGATTGGGGGCCGACTGGGGCGAATACGCAGTATTTT. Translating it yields CATSDWGPTGANTQYF.

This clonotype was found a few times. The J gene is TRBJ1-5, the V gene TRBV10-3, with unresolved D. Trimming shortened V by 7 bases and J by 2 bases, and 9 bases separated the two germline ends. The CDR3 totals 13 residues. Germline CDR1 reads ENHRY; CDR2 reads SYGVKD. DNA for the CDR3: TGTGCCATCACCGAGGGCGGCAATCAGCCCCAGCATTTT. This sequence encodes CAITEGGNQPQHF.

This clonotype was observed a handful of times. This CDR3 reads CASSPRTHNTGELFF. Here the CDR3 DNA reads TGTGCCAGCAGCCCCAGGACTCATAACACCGGGGAGCTGTTTTTT. The chain recombines TRBV5-4 with TRBJ2-2, with TRBD2 as a possible D gene (5 bases). V was clipped by 4 bases and J by 2 bases, with 12 bases between them. CDR1 is SGHNT, CDR2 YYREEE, per germline (reference sequence). CDR3 length: 15 amino acids.

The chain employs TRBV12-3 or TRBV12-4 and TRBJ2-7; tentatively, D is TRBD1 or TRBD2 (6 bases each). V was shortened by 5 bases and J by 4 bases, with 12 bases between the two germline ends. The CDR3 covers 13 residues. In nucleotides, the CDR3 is TGTGCCAGCAGTGGCGGGACATATTACGAGCAGTACTTC. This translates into CASSGGTYYEQYF.